This TCR beta chain was sequenced in a study of TIL therapy for anti-PD-1-resistant metastatic lung cancer (dated by TCRdb to about 2021). About the study as a whole: Before any PD-1/PD-L1 blockade was given, tumors were harvested, nivolumab was then administered, and patients who progressed went on to receive lymphodepletion, an infusion of expanded TIL, and IL-2. A median non-synonymous tumor mutation burden of approximately 1.4 mutations per megabase was determined across the cohort by whole-exome sequencing. Most of the cohort had lung adenocarcinoma, including a handful of EGFR-mutant tumors and two ALK-rearranged tumors, and half of the patients were either current or former smokers. T cell receptor beta sequencing of tumor and peripheral blood was used to follow clonotypes across the tumor, the expanded TIL product and serial blood samples. Enrolled patients had a median age of approximately 49 years (range roughly 35-85) and a median tumor PD-L1 proportion score of around 6%. The full study reports these points: The cohort was highly selected, with more treatment-naive, never-smoker and oncogene-addicted patients than typical, limiting generalizability. Infused TIL clonotypes partially replaced the baseline peripheral repertoire then decayed over months, with no apparent association between persistence and response. The study protocol defined all tumor marker inferences as exploratory.

TCR beta CDR3 regions were amplified from genomic DNA with the immunoSEQ v3 hsTCRB kit using bias-controlled multiplex PCR. TCR libraries were sequenced on an Illumina NextSeq 500 to around 2 million read pairs for survey level or roughly 5-6.5 million for deep level. Regarding the original processing steps: The immunoSEQ Analyzer software assigned V, D and J genes, filtered out non-productive sequences, and reported clonality. Repertoires of infused TIL and blood were compared using productive Simpson clonality and the Morisita overlap index of productive TRB rearrangements. For each clone in blood, the absolute clonotype count was estimated by multiplying the lymphocyte count by the CD3+ fraction and by the clone's productive frequency. Held by TCRdb, this immuneACCESS table contains in-frame sequences only and omits some clones. Under half of the omission traces to an unresolved V gene where checked; the cause of the rest is unknown. The DNA was the basis for D and trimming; V, J and clone size are from that table. This sample lists about 36,000 clones; less than 85% were detected once. The ten biggest clones cover 5.7% of the sample.

In the case of this clone: The target of this receptor is not known. Within one base of it there is no much larger clone, and no base qualities were kept.

The time point label here, explained by the study, means: pre-treatment sample, taken before nivolumab and TIL therapy. Adults with stage 4 NSCLC were enrolled from late 2017 to early 2020 in a dual-center phase I trial. Samples came from a single-arm, open-label phase I trial of tumor-infiltrating lymphocyte therapy with nivolumab in advanced non-small cell lung cancer. Mononuclear cells from blood collected in EDTA tubes were isolated on a Ficoll gradient and snap-frozen as pellets, and DNA was then extracted using a Qiagen mini-prep kit. From the cysteine through the phenylalanine, the CDR3 covers 15 amino acids. The entry retains the CDR3 DNA only, 45 bases that are in frame from base 1. The V and J ends are trimmed by 4 bases and 4 bases, leaving 14 bases between them. The germline V gene (reference sequence) sets CDR1 to MNHNY and CDR2 to SVGAGI.

The receptor was isolated from a person aged 25 to 80 with non-small cell lung cancer. Sequencing was performed on blood, taken at baseline. The chain joins TRBV6-6 to TRBJ1-5; no D gene call is confident. This receptor carries the CDR3 CASSLTGPTNQPQHF. The bases read TGTGCCAGCAGTTTAACCGGGCCGACTAATCAGCCCCAGCATTTT.